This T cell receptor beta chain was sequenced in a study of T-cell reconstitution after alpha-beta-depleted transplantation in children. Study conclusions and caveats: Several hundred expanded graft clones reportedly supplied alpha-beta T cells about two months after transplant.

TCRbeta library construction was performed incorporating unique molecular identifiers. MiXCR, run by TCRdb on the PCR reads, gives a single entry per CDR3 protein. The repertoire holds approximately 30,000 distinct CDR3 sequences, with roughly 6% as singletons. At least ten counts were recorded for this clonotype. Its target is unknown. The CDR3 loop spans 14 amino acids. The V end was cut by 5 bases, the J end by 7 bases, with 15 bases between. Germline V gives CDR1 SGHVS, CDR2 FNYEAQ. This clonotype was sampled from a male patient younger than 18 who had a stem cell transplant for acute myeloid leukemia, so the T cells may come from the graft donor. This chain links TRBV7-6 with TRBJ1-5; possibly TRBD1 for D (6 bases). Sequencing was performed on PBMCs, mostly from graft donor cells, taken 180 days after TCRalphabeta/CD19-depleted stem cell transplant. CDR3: CASSQTGSSQPQHF. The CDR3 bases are TGTGCCAGCAGCCAAACAGGGTCCTCCCAGCCCCAGCATTTT.